This T cell receptor beta chain was captured by sequencing in a study of shared clonotypes between healthy human individuals. The wider study: Three plates were used per donor for CD4 naive, three for CD4 memory, two for CD8 naive and one for CD8 memory.

This clone was seen once. Its specificity is not known. Study-wide findings and caveats: Estimated richness was generally greater in naive than memory subsets.

The naive CD8 population came from CD45RO-negative cells selected for CCR7, without terminally differentiated effector memory CD45RA+ cells. Caucasian adults living in Nashville, Tennessee, provided all samples. V lost 6 bases and J 0 bases, leaving 12 bases between the germline ends. CDR1 MNHEY and CDR2 SMNVEV come from the germline V gene (reference sequence). CDR3 length: 14 residues. Assay: immunoSEQ multiplex PCR; the TCRdb copy retains only in-frame clones and omits some. Of millions of clones in the sample, 90% to 95% were seen once. This chain uses TRBV27 with TRBJ2-7; D is ambiguous. This sequence originates from a man aged 18 to 30 in good health. Some clones in this sample may be carry-over from other donors' samples. Sequenced: naive CD8+ T cells from PBMCs. CDR3 bases: TGTGCCAGCAGATCCCCCGATGTCTCCTACGAGCAGTACTTC. This sequence encodes CASRSPDVSYEQYF.